This entry features one T cell receptor (beta chain) sequence. This record belongs to a study of OX40 agonist ivuxolimab in advanced cancers. The method was immunoSEQ multiplex PCR; TCRdb's version includes in-frame clones alone and lacks a portion of them. The sample shows 60,000 to 100,000 clones, approximately 80% of them seen only once. J was trimmed by 1 base and V by 6 bases; bases with no gene match: 7. The germline V gene encodes CDR1 MNHNY and CDR2 SVGAGI (reference sequence). The CDR3 sequence is 15 residues long. The TCR originated in an adult with an advanced solid tumor such as melanoma, head and neck, liver or kidney cancer. The sequencing here drew on CD4+ or CD8+ T cells sorted from blood, taken in a trial of the OX40 agonist ivuxolimab. This sequence joins TRBV6-6 and TRBJ1-2; 8 positions agree with TRBD1. The CDR3 loop reads CASRGQGSGNYGYTF. The CDR3 region has the DNA TGTGCCAGCAGAGGACAGGGTTCGGGTAACTATGGCTACACCTTC.